This T cell receptor beta chain was sequenced during a study of vaccination and CD4 T cells after COVID-19. A note on this clonotype: What it binds is unknown.

Documented treatment: approximately nine-day PBMC culture with coronavirus spike peptide pools or control peptides (ViraFEST assay). Cultured CD4+ T cells had their DNA profiled by the Oncomine TCR Beta short-read assay. TCRdb called the PCR reads again in MiXCR, with one record for every CDR3 protein. The table includes roughly 5,400 distinct CDR3 sequences, around half detected once. The V gene end was trimmed by 5 bases and the J gene end by 7 bases; junction bases not matched to a gene: 7. CDR1 DFQATT and CDR2 SNEGSKA come from the germline V gene (reference sequence). The CDR3 spans 14 residues.

This sequence was found in a human donor who had recovered from COVID-19. The specimen was CD4+ T cells from blood, cultured in vitro. The chain is built from TRBV20-1 and TRBJ1-6, with 8 bases aligning to TRBD1. CDR3 amino acids: CSAYAGGGNSPLHF. The CDR3 coding sequence is TGCAGTGCTTACGCAGGGGGCGGGAATTCACCCCTCCACTTT.